This T cell receptor (beta chain) was observed in a study of neoadjuvant nivolumab and ipilimumab in lung cancer. This clone was found a few times. Clones were sequenced by immunoSEQ multiplex PCR, and TCRdb holds only the in-frame ones, with some missing. This table holds tens of thousands of clones, approximately 90% found once. This specimen consisted of peripheral blood, obtained after neoadjuvant nivolumab, alone or with ipilimumab, at or shortly before surgery. This receptor was taken from an adult with non-small cell lung cancer.

The CDR3 loop reads CASSFGPATDTQYF. The CDR3 DNA sequence: TGTGCCAGCAGCTTCGGTCCTGCCACAGATACGCAGTATTTT. The rearrangement uses TRBV5-5 and TRBJ2-3; D remains ambiguous. The CDR3 sequence is 14 residues long. Trimming shortened V by 2 bases and J by 2 bases, and 9 bases separated the two germline ends. Looked up from germline, CDR1 is SGHKS and CDR2 is YYEKEE (reference sequence).